A single T cell receptor (beta chain) is shown here with its context. Its antigen is unidentified. Germline values: CDR1 LNHDA, CDR2 SQIVND (reference sequence). CDR3 length: 12 amino acids. With 6 bases removed from V and 2 bases from J, the gap between germline ends came to 8 bases. This specimen belongs to a study of T cells in localized non-small cell lung cancer. Study-level points and caveats: It remains possible that heterogeneity exists, since only one tumor region was sequenced. Turning up in adjacent lung were a median around 60 of the top 100 tumor clones.

Assay: immunoSEQ multiplex PCR; the TCRdb copy retains only in-frame clones and omits some. The data contain about 78,000 clones, approximately 84% of them singletons. V and J are TRBV19 and TRBJ2-7, with D unresolved. The specimen was peripheral blood, collected before any cancer treatment. The TCR was taken from a man between 40 and 70 years old with stage I lung adenocarcinoma. The CDR3 protein is CASSRNPYEQYF. In DNA form, the CDR3 reads TGTGCCAGTAGCCGGAATCCCTACGAGCAGTACTTC.